Listed below are T cell receptor beta chains from one sample, sequenced in a study of T cells expressing NK-cell markers. TCRdb processed the 5' RACE reads again and assigns one entry to each CDR3 protein, with no DNA. Its listing shows fewer than 400,000 distinct CDR3 sequences. What was sequenced was blood T cells: a sorted CD56 or NKG2C T cell subset, CD4+ or CD8+ T cells, or bulk PBMC T cells (not recorded which). The receptor set was obtained from a woman in her fifties or sixties in good health. The CDR3 runs from the conserved cysteine through the conserved F or W. The order of the fields is V gene, J gene, CDR3 protein.

v_gene: TRBV4-1; j_gene: TRBJ2-5; CDR3aa: CASSQDIGRETQYF
v_gene: TRBV12-3/TRBV12-4; j_gene: TRBJ2-2; CDR3aa: CASSLEIVDYATGTGELFF
v_gene: TRBV3-1; j_gene: TRBJ2-1; CDR3aa: CASSLRGLAGTNEQFF
v_gene: TRBV12-3/TRBV12-4; j_gene: TRBJ1-2; CDR3aa: CASSFSRVGGYTF
v_gene: TRBV27; j_gene: TRBJ2-7; CDR3aa: CASSIAGGEQYF
v_gene: TRBV5-1; j_gene: TRBJ2-1; CDR3aa: CASSLDPRLAGDEQFF
v_gene: TRBV5-4; j_gene: TRBJ2-3; CDR3aa: CASNLPSGIIDTQYF
v_gene: TRBV20-1; j_gene: TRBJ1-1; CDR3aa: CSATPGGMNTEAFF
v_gene: TRBV9; j_gene: TRBJ2-2; CDR3aa: CASSVTTDRTGELFF
v_gene: TRBV11-2; j_gene: TRBJ2-5; CDR3aa: CASTNGGTALETQYF
v_gene: TRBV30; j_gene: TRBJ1-1; CDR3aa: CAWIPAGSTEAFF
v_gene: TRBV21-1; j_gene: TRBJ2-3; CDR3aa: CASSKVLLAVPPGGGTDTQYF
v_gene: TRBV4-1; j_gene: TRBJ2-4; CDR3aa: CASSQEGTRPFRYF
v_gene: TRBV20-1; j_gene: TRBJ2-1; CDR3aa: CSATSDETLISYNEQFF
v_gene: TRBV6-5; j_gene: TRBJ1-6; CDR3aa: CASRETDYNSPLHF
v_gene: TRBV27; j_gene: TRBJ2-5; CDR3aa: CASSTLAGVGETQYF
v_gene: TRBV6-4; j_gene: TRBJ2-3; CDR3aa: CASKWDRNTDTQYF
v_gene: TRBV29-1; j_gene: TRBJ2-2; CDR3aa: CSVEIRGTGLTGELFF
v_gene: TRBV7-8; j_gene: TRBJ2-1; CDR3aa: CASIKTGTGVYNEQFF
v_gene: TRBV5-1; j_gene: TRBJ2-3; CDR3aa: CASSSLTSGRDTQYF
v_gene: TRBV7-9; j_gene: TRBJ2-3; CDR3aa: CASSPPGVPTDTQYF
v_gene: TRBV4-1; j_gene: TRBJ2-5; CDR3aa: CASSQVPLAEETQYF
v_gene: TRBV25-1; j_gene: TRBJ2-2; CDR3aa: CASSEYDLYGELFF
v_gene: TRBV15; j_gene: TRBJ1-4; CDR3aa: CATSKPGQAVF
v_gene: TRBV30; j_gene: TRBJ2-2; CDR3aa: CAWRGAWGGELFF
v_gene: TRBV9; j_gene: TRBJ2-3; CDR3aa: CASSGASSADTQYF
v_gene: TRBV18; j_gene: TRBJ2-7; CDR3aa: CASSPRDYNEQYF
v_gene: TRBV7-2; j_gene: TRBJ1-5; CDR3aa: CASSLIAERANQPQHF
v_gene: TRBV10-1; j_gene: TRBJ2-1; CDR3aa: CASSEAGGPGNEQFF
v_gene: TRBV29-1; j_gene: TRBJ2-3; CDR3aa: CSLRHGGNTDTQYF
v_gene: TRBV6-6; j_gene: TRBJ1-5; CDR3aa: CASTLGGIQPQHF
v_gene: TRBV20-1; j_gene: TRBJ2-3; CDR3aa: CSAREGWTTDTQYF
v_gene: TRBV6-2/TRBV6-3; j_gene: TRBJ2-4; CDR3aa: CASKVRGENIQYF
v_gene: TRBV12-3/TRBV12-4; j_gene: TRBJ2-7; CDR3aa: CASNNRGESSYEQYF
v_gene: TRBV12-3/TRBV12-4; j_gene: TRBJ1-3; CDR3aa: CASSPEGQAGNTIYF
v_gene: TRBV20-1; j_gene: TRBJ2-1; CDR3aa: CSARDPERGYNEQFF
v_gene: TRBV5-4; j_gene: TRBJ2-5; CDR3aa: CASSLAPAFQETQYF
v_gene: TRBV6-5; j_gene: TRBJ2-3; CDR3aa: CASSYSVSRVTDTQYF
v_gene: TRBV20-1; j_gene: TRBJ1-2; CDR3aa: CSAMTRYGYTF
v_gene: TRBV20-1; j_gene: TRBJ2-3; CDR3aa: CSARDGTREATDTQYF
v_gene: TRBV24-1; j_gene: TRBJ2-5; CDR3aa: CATRGTQETQYF
v_gene: TRBV27; j_gene: TRBJ1-1; CDR3aa: CASGKSRLMAFF
v_gene: TRBV29-1; j_gene: TRBJ1-6; CDR3aa: CSVGGQGGSPLHF
v_gene: TRBV5-1; j_gene: TRBJ2-7; CDR3aa: CASSIRGGPYEQYF
v_gene: TRBV3-1; j_gene: TRBJ2-3; CDR3aa: CASSQRLAGVSDTQYF